This TCR beta chain is from a study of cytomegalovirus exposure and HLA in healthy donors. The study, taken as a whole, reports: Sequencing depth across donors, presence/absence analyses assumed, was roughly uniform. Later on, analysis showed that most CMV-associated TCR beta chains appeared to be HLA-restricted.

This clone was observed a few times. What it binds is not known. The PCR ran on 60 Vbeta and 13 Jbeta primers. Here immunoSEQ multiplex PCR was the method, and the copy in TCRdb shows in-frame clones only, minus some. Of approximately 100,000 clones detected, less than 75% appear once; the ten largest clones hold under 13%. Sequenced: PBMCs. This TCR derives from a man aged 40-49 years in good health and CMV-seropositive.

The CDR3 nucleotides are TGTGCCAGCAGTTACCCGGGATCCTACGAGCAGTACTTC. This encodes CASSYPGSYEQYF. V gene TRBV6-5 combines with J gene TRBJ2-7; tentative D call: TRBD2 (5 bases). V was shortened by 2 bases and J by 1 base, with 6 bases between the two germline ends. Germline CDR1 MNHEY, CDR2 SVGAGI. The CDR3 totals 13 residues.